Here is one T cell receptor (beta chain) with its context. This receptor's antigen is unknown. Base-call qualities are not available, and no considerably larger clone is one nucleotide away. V is pared back by 5 bases and J by 0 bases, with 10 bases lying between the germline termini. The germline V gene encodes CDR1 LGHDT and CDR2 YNNKEL (reference sequence). The CDR3 runs 15 residues from the cysteine to the phenylalanine. Left in the record is the CDR3 DNA by itself, 45 bases read in frame from the first base. The data were obtained in a study of blood T cell repertoires in COVID-19 (TCRdb year 2020). As for the study more broadly: Samples from collaborators originated in the United States, Italy and Spain and spanned both the acute and convalescent phases of COVID-19. The material from the prospective study consisted of cDNA or gDNA derived from T cells, B-cell-depleted T cells, or PBMCs. Nearly every sample came with metadata listing a de-identified subject ID, COVID-19 status, age in years and sex. The samples were drawn from two sources: the first 160 participants of the ongoing ImmuneRACE study, and fewer than 1,500 subjects contributed by 6 global collaborators. Where HLA class I and class II types were available, the types were taken from metadata supplied by the sample provider, not from assay-based typing. The repertoires were released in a freely available public database meant as a resource for research on the immune response to SARS-CoV-2. The dataset comprised deeply sampled blood TCRbeta repertoires from subjects exposed to, actively infected with, or recovered from COVID-19. Overall results and qualifications from the work: The amount of clinical and demographic metadata varied by source and participant and was provided uncurated.

The immunoSEQ Assay, a bias-controlled multiplex PCR, was used to amplify TCRbeta CDR3 regions from genomic DNA. The paper's data handling went like this. Within the assay, amplification of reference gene primers was used to estimate how many nucleated cells each sample contained. To quantify the absolute abundance of each unique TCRbeta CDR3 rearrangement, sequence reads were collapsed and filtered. For each sample, productive Simpson clonality was calculated as the square root of Simpson's diversity index across productive rearrangements. The clones in this table, taken by TCRdb from immuneACCESS, are in-frame only. Not every clone is retained; where verified, under half of the shortfall comes from an unresolved V gene, and the cause of the rest is unknown. The V and J calls and clone size come from that table; D and trimming were worked out from the DNA. This sample comprises some 130,000 clones, around nine tenths of them detected only once. The top ten hold about 4% of the sample.

Collaborating institutions collected whole blood in K2EDTA tubes following their own protocols. For TCRbeta analysis, collaborators shipped samples as frozen whole blood, isolated PBMCs, or DNA extracted from either of those sample types. The V and J segments used are TRBV3-1 (or the pseudogene TRBV3-2) and TRBJ1-4, with TRBD1 perhaps the D gene, on 5 matching bases. The sequenced sample was peripheral blood. The sequence came from a middle-aged man with active COVID-19. The CDR3 amino acid sequence is: CASSTYRTTNEKLFF. The nucleotide sequence is TGTGCCAGCAGCACATACAGGACAACTAATGAAAAACTGTTTTTT.